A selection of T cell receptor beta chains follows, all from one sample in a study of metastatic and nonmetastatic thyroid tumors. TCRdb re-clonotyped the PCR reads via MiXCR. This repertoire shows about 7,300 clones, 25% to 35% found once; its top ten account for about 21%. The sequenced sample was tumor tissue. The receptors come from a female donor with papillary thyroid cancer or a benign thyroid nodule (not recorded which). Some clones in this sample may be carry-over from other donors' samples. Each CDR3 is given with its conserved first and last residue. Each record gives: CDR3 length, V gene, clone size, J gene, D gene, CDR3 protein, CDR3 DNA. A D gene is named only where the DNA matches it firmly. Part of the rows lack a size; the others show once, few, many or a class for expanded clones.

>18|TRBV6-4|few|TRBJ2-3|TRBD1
CASSGQGGWGGLTDTQYF
TGTGCCAGCAGTGGACAGGGTGGATGGGGTGGTCTCACAGATACGCAGTATTTT
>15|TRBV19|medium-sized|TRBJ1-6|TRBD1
CASRRMDRDESPLHF
TGTGCCAGTAGACGAATGGACAGGGACGAGTCACCCCTCCACTTT
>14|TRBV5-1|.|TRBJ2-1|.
CASSFGSLGNEQFF
TGCGCCAGCAGCTTCGGGAGTTTAGGCAATGAGCAGTTCTTC
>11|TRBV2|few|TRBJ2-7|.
CASSALYEQYF
TGTGCCAGCAGTGCCCTGTACGAGCAGTACTTC
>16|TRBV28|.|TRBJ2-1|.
CASTPGGGAPYNEQFF
TGTGCCAGCACTCCCGGGGGCGGTGCGCCGTACAATGAGCAGTTCTTC
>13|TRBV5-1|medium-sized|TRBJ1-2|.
CASSLASGRGYTF
TGCGCCAGCAGCTTGGCCTCGGGTCGAGGCTACACCTTC
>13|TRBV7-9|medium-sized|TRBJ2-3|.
CASSGGSTDTQYF
TGTGCCAGCAGCGGGGGGAGCACAGATACGCAGTATTTT
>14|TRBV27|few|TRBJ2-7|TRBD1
CASSPTWDSREQYF
TGTGCCAGCAGTCCGACCTGGGACAGCCGCGAGCAGTACTTC
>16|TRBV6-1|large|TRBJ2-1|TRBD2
CASKETSGSSYNEQFF
TGTGCCAGCAAAGAGACTAGCGGTAGCTCCTACAATGAGCAGTTCTTC
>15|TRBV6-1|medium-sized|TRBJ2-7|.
CASSAPKPKAYEQYF
TGTGCCAGCAGTGCCCCCAAACCGAAAGCCTACGAGCAGTACTTC
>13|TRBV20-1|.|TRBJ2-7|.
CSARGSSSYEQYF
TGCAGTGCTAGAGGCTCATCCTCCTACGAGCAGTACTTC
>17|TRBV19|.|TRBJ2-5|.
CASSIDGRGSYQETQYF
TGTGCCAGTAGTATAGATGGGCGTGGGTCGTACCAAGAGACCCAGTACTTC
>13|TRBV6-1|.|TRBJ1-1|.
CASSWDTAPEAFF
TGTGCCAGCAGTTGGGATACAGCGCCTGAAGCTTTCTTT
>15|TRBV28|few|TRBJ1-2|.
CASRGLGTQVVGYTF
TGTGCCAGCAGGGGACTCGGGACCCAGGTCGTGGGCTACACCTTC
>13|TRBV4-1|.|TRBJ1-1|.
CASSQDAGTEAFF
TGCGCCAGCAGCCAAGATGCAGGGACTGAAGCTTTCTTT
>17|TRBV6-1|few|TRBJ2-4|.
CASSPVIGGSAKNIQYF
TGTGCCAGCAGTCCCGTGATAGGCGGTTCTGCCAAAAACATTCAGTACTTC
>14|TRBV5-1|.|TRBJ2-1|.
CASSLAYRCHEQFF
TGCGCCAGCAGCTTGGCATACAGGTGCCATGAGCAGTTCTTC
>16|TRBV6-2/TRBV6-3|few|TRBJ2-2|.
CASIDLSEFNTGELFF
TGTGCCAGCATTGACTTGAGTGAGTTTAACACCGGGGAGCTGTTTTTT
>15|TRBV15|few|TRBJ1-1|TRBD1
CATSSGTGGNTEAFF
TGTGCCACCAGCAGCGGGACAGGGGGGAACACTGAAGCTTTCTTT
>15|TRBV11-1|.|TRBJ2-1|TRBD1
CASSPGQGALVEQFF
TGTGCCAGCAGCCCGGGACAGGGGGCGTTGGTTGAGCAGTTCTTC
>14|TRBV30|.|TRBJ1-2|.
CAWSESGATYGYTF
TGTGCCTGGAGTGAGTCGGGGGCGACCTATGGCTACACCTTC
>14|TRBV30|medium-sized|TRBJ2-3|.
CAWSVKGNTDTQYF
TGTGCCTGGAGTGTGAAGGGGAACACAGATACGCAGTATTTT
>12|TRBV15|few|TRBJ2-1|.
CATSPPRGEQFF
TGTGCCACCAGCCCCCCCCGGGGGGAGCAGTTCTTC
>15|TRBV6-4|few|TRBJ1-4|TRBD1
CASSPTGGGNEKLFF
TGTGCCAGCAGTCCGACAGGGGGGGGTAATGAAAAACTGTTTTTT
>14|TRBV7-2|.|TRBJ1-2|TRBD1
CASSYRQGGHGYTF
TGTGCCAGCAGCTACAGACAGGGGGGTCATGGCTACACCTTC
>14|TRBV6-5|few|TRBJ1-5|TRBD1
CASSYSGQGRPQHF
TGTGCCAGCAGTTACTCAGGACAGGGGAGGCCCCAGCATTTT
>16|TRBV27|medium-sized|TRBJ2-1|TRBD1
CASSLPTGGQYNEQFF
TGTGCCAGCAGTTTACCAACAGGGGGGCAATACAATGAGCAGTTCTTC
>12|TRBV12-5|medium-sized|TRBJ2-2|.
CASATTSGELFF
TGTGCTAGTGCCACCACGTCCGGGGAGCTGTTTTTT
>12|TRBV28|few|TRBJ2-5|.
CASGMGQETQYF
TGTGCCAGCGGTATGGGCCAAGAGACCCAGTACTTC
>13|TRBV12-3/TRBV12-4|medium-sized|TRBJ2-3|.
CASSLKGIDTQYF
TGTGCCAGCAGTTTAAAGGGAATAGATACGCAGTATTTT
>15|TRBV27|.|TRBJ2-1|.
CASSLEQGPYNEQFF
TGTGCCAGCAGTTTAGAACAGGGCCCCTACAATGAGCAGTTCTTC
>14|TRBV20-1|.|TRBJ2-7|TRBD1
CSAKGGGSQYEQYF
TGCAGTGCTAAAGGGGGCGGGTCCCAATACGAGCAGTACTTC
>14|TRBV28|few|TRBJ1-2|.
CASSLWAGSPVYTF
TGTGCCAGCAGTTTATGGGCGGGCTCCCCTGTCTACACCTTC
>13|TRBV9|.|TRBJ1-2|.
CASSASLSYGYTF
TGTGCCAGCAGTGCTAGTCTCAGCTATGGCTACACCTTC
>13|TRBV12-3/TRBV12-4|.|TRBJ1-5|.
CASSPRGNQPQHF
TGTGCCAGCAGTCCAAGGGGAAATCAGCCCCAGCATTTT
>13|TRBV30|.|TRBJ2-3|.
CAWSRALGDTQYF
TGTGCCTGGAGTCGAGCCCTGGGGGATACGCAGTATTTT
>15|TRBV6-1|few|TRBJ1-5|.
CASSETQDPNQPQHF
TGTGCCAGCAGTGAAACCCAAGACCCTAATCAGCCCCAGCATTTT
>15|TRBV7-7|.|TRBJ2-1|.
CASSLAKGVSDEQFF
TGTGCTAGCAGCTTAGCAAAGGGGGTAAGCGATGAGCAGTTCTTC
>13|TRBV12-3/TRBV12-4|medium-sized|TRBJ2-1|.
CASSLKRGYEQFF
TGTGCCAGCAGTTTAAAACGGGGTTATGAGCAGTTCTTC
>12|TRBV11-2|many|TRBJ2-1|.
CASSLLLGEQFF
TGTGCCAGCAGCTTACTCTTGGGGGAGCAGTTCTTC
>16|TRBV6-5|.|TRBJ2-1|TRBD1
CASSFPTDRAGHEQFF
TGTGCCAGCAGTTTCCCGACGGACAGGGCAGGCCATGAGCAGTTCTTC